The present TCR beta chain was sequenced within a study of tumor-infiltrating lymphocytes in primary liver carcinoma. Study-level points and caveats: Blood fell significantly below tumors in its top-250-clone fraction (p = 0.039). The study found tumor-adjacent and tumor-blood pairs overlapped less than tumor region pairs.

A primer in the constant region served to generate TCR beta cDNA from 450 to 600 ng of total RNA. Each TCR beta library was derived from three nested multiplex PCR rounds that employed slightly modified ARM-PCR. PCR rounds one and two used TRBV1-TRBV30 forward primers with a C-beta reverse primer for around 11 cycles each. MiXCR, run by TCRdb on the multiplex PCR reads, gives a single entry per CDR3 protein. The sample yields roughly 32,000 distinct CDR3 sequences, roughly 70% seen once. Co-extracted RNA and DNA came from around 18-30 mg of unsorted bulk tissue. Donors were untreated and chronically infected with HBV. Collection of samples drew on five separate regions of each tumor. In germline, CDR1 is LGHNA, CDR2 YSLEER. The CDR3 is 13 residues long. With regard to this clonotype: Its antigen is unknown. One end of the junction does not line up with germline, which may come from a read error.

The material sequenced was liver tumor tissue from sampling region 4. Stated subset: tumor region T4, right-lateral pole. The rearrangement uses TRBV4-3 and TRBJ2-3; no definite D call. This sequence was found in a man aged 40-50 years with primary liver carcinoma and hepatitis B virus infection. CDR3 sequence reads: CASNQDANIAQYF. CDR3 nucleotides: TGCGCCAGCAACCAAGACGCTAACATCGCGCAGTATTTT.